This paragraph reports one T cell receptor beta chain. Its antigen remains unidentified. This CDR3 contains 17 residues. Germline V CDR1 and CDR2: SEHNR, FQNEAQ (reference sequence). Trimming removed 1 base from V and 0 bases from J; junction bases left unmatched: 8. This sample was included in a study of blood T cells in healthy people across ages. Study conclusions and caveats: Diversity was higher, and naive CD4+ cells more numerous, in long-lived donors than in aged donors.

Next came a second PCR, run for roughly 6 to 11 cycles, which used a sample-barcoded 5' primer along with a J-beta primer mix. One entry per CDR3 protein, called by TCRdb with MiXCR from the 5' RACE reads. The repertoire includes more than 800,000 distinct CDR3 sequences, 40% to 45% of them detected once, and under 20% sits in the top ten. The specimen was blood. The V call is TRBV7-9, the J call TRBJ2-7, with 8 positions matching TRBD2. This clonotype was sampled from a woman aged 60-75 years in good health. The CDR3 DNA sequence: TGTGCCAGCAGCTTAGGCCTACTAGCGGTTAGCTCCTACGAGCAGTACTTC. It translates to CASSLGLLAVSSYEQYF.